The present T cell receptor beta chain was sequenced within a study of control samples from healthy donors and cancer patients. Profiling relied on immunoSEQ multiplex PCR, and the TCRdb table lists in-frame clones only, not all of them. The data contain about 170,000 clones, 90% to 95% of them singletons. CDR3 size: 16 residues. V lost 4 bases to trimming and J lost 0 bases, with 11 bases between them. The germline CDR1 and CDR2 sequences are SGHKS and YYEKEE (reference sequence). The sequence came from a woman aged 60-70 years in good health. The specimen was blood. The chain employs TRBV5-5 and TRBJ1-6, with a weak D call TRBD1 (5 bases). CDR3 nucleotides: TGTGCCAGCAGCCTAGACAGTTACTCCTATAATTCACCCCTCCACTTT. This encodes CASSLDSYSYNSPLHF.